This entry describes one TCR beta chain. The protocol was immunoSEQ multiplex PCR, while the TCRdb copy is restricted to in-frame clones and leaves out a portion. The table records 450,000 or so clones, 90% of them present only once. This record comes from a study of blood T cell repertoires in COVID-19. This TCR was sampled from a man aged 18 to 29 who had recovered from COVID-19. Source material: PBMCs or T cells enriched from blood (not recorded which).

CDR3 protein: CASSESLTNYGYTF. The CDR3 DNA follows: TGTGCCAGCAGTGAATCGTTAACTAACTATGGCTACACCTTC. The chain employs TRBV2 and TRBJ1-2; D unclear. The CDR3 contains 14 residues. Trimming left V 2 bases short and J 0 bases short, with 7 bases between. Per the germline V gene, CDR1 is SNHLY and CDR2 is FYNNEI.